This entry lists 10 T cell receptor beta chains sequenced from one sample in a study of T cell repertoires in cytomegalovirus infection. TCRdb redid the calling of the reads with MiXCR, one entry per CDR3 protein. The sample carries tens of thousands of distinct CDR3 sequences, around 21% recorded once. Antigens for these TCRs are unknown. Sequencing was carried out using PBMCs, sequenced either directly or after in vitro stimulation (not recorded which). The receptor set was obtained from a human donor in good health (CMV status not recorded). Some clones in this sample may be carry-over from other donors' samples.

This clonotype was seen more than once but under ten times. J is TRBJ1-5 and V is TRBV6-1; tentatively, D is TRBD1 (5 bases). V was shortened by 1 base and J by 4 bases, with 14 bases between the two germline ends. From germline, CDR1 is MNHNS and CDR2 SASEGT. The length of the CDR3 is 16 residues. The CDR3 DNA sequence: TGTGCCAGCAGTGAAGGGCAGGGCCGAACAAATCAGCCCCAGCATTTT. Its protein product is CASSEGQGRTNQPQHF.

This chain links TRBV9 with TRBJ2-2; 7 bases match TRBD1. Germline V CDR1 and CDR2: SGDLS, YYNGEE. V lost 3 bases, J lost 8 bases, and 10 bases stayed unmatched. The CDR3 sequence is 15 residues long. The CDR3 spells CASSGGNRGSGELFF. CDR3 coding DNA: TGTGCCAGCAGCGGGGGAAACAGGGGTTCAGGGGAGCTGTTTTTT.

The V call is TRBV18, the J call TRBJ1-4; 7 bases fit TRBD1. Germline V CDR1 and CDR2: KGHSH, LQKENI. This CDR3 contains 15 residues. The junction had 7 bases not matched to a gene; V was cut back by 6 bases and J by 3 bases. The CDR3 DNA reads as TGTGCCAGCTCGCCCAACAGGGGTGCTAATGAAAAACTGTTTTTT. It translates to CASSPNRGANEKLFF.

V is TRBV28 and J is TRBJ2-2; tentative D call: TRBD2 (6 bases). Germline V gene sequence: CDR1 MDHEN, CDR2 SYDVKM. This CDR3 has 12 amino acids. Trimming shortened V by 5 bases and J by 6 bases, and 7 bases separated the two germline ends. The CDR3, as DNA: TGTGCCAGCAGTGTAGCGGCCGGGGAGCTGTTTTTT. This sequence encodes CASSVAAGELFF.

In its sample, this clonotype was seen a few times. V gene TRBV6-2 or TRBV6-3 combines with J gene TRBJ2-3, with 8 bases aligning to TRBD2. The germline CDR1 and CDR2 sequences are MNHEY and SVGEGT. With V trimmed by 0 bases and J by 0 bases, 2 bases remained unmatched. This CDR3 has 16 residues. CDR3 bases: TGTGCCAGCAGTTACTCCGGGAGGGCGAGCACAGATACGCAGTATTTT. It specifies CASSYSGRASTDTQYF.

Of note for this clonotype: Being one base from a much bigger clone, this may be a read error. V usage is TRBV7-2 and J usage is TRBJ2-2; TRBD1 is a possible D gene (6 bases). Germline V CDR1 and CDR2: SGHTA, FQGNSA. CDR3 length: 16 amino acids. For the CDR3, the DNA is TGTGCCAGCAGACCCGAGGTAGCCTGGGACACCGAGGAGCTGTTTTTT. Its protein is CASRPEVAWDTEELFF.

This clonotype was seen more than once but under ten times. V is TRBV7-6 and J is TRBJ2-3; D call uncertain. The CDR3 loop spans 14 amino acids. The germline CDR1 and CDR2 sequences are SGHVS and FNYEAQ. V lost 2 bases to trimming and J lost 0 bases, with 6 bases between them. CDR3 sequence: CASSLFLSTDTQYF. The CDR3 DNA is TGTGCCAGCAGCTTATTTCTCAGCACAGATACGCAGTATTTT.

This clonotype was counted ten times or more. This chain connects TRBV7-2 to TRBJ2-5, with TRBD2 matching 7 bases. V was clipped by 4 bases and J by 4 bases; unmatched bases: 9. CDR1 is SGHTA, CDR2 FQGNSA, per germline. The CDR3 has 15 amino acids. CDR3 amino acids: CASSYTPTSAETQYF. As DNA, the CDR3 is TGTGCCAGCAGCTACACACCAACTAGCGCAGAGACCCAGTACTTC.

The chain links TRBV7-9 to TRBJ1-1, with a weak D call TRBD1 (5 bases). The germline CDR1 and CDR2 sequences are SEHNR and FQNEAQ (reference sequence). Trimming took off 5 bases at V and 4 bases at J, with 11 bases between the two ends. This CDR3 is 13 amino acids long. The CDR3 here is CASSLRGATEAFF. The CDR3 DNA follows: TGTGCCAGCAGCCTGCGAGGGGCCACTGAAGCTTTCTTT.

This clonotype was observed at least ten times. The rearrangement joins TRBV7-2 to TRBJ2-7; no clear D. Germline V gives CDR1 SGHTA, CDR2 FQGNSA. The CDR3 loop spans 14 amino acids. The ends were cut back, 3 bases at V and 0 bases at J, with 9 bases in the middle. The CDR3 sequence is CASSLQKGSYEQYV. In DNA form, the CDR3 reads TGTGCCAGCAGCTTGCAGAAGGGCTCCTACGAGCAGTACGTC.